This T cell receptor (beta chain) derives from a study of blood T cells in healthy people across ages. The authors ran a second PCR of about 6 to 11 cycles using a sample-barcoded 5' primer and a J-beta primer mix. A template-switch adaptor containing 12 random nucleotides labeled each cDNA molecule. TCRdb re-analysed the 5' RACE reads in MiXCR, keeping a single row per CDR3 protein. The sample yields around 800,000 distinct CDR3 sequences, roughly 24% seen once. The CDR3 has 13 amino acids. The V end lost 3 bases, the J end lost 6 bases, and 11 bases lay between the germline ends. These sequences were also reported in another study, on T cells of mothers and their children. That paper adds: Healthy Caucasian mothers, a few in number, and their six children were the donors. A second PCR was performed with the M1S primer. This primer added sample barcodes and 2-4 random nucleotides. There were over 9 million TCR beta CDR3 reads from each mother and around 2.7 million from each child.

The specimen sequenced was blood. This chain connects TRBV12-3 or TRBV12-4 to TRBJ1-2; D is unclear. The TCR sequence derives from a boy aged 10-17 years in good health. CDR3 in DNA: TGTGCCAGCAGTTTGAGCAGGAAAAATGGCTACACCTTC. Protein sequence: CASSLSRKNGYTF.